Listed here are 28 T cell receptor beta chains from one sample, sequenced in a study of sequential checkpoint blockade in melanoma. This sample's treatment: randomized to nivolumab then ipilimumab (arm A) or the reverse (arm B). The data were produced by immunoSEQ multiplex PCR, yet TCRdb's version contains in-frame clones alone and is incomplete. Of several thousand clones in the sample, around 35% were seen once. The sequencing here drew on tumor tissue (inferred from file names), taken from a patient given nivolumab and ipilimumab in sequence. Receptor source: a human donor with melanoma.

This clone was observed a few times. This CDR3 is also generated by other DNA sequences in the sample. V usage is TRBV30 and J usage is TRBJ1-5; 10 nucleotides match TRBD1. V lost 3 bases to trimming and J lost 6 bases; unmatched junction nucleotides: 2. CDR1 GTSNPN and CDR2 SVGIG come from the germline V gene (reference sequence). This CDR3 has 13 residues. CDR3 DNA sequence: TGTGCCTGGAGCGACAGGGGGCCTCAGCCCCAGCATTTT. Amino acid sequence: CAWSDRGPQPQHF. The complete variable domain, with remaining parts taken from reference TRBV30 and TRBJ1-5, reads SQTIHQWPATLVQPVGSPLSLECTVEGTSNPNLYWYRQAAGRGLQLLFYSVGIGQISSEVPQNLSASRPQDRQFILSSKKLLLSDSGFYLCAWSDRGPQPQHFGDGTRLSIL.

This clone was observed a handful of times. The chain uses TRBV1 and TRBJ1-2. TRBV1 corresponds to a pseudogene. The CDR3 spans 14 residues. Here the CDR3 reads CASSQGDGIYGYTF. CDR3 in DNA: TGCGCCAGCAGCCAAGGGGACGGAATATATGGCTACACCTTC.

The V and J genes are TRBV29-1 and TRBJ2-3, with D hard to call. In germline, CDR1 is SQVTM, CDR2 ANQGSEA. There are 12 residues in the CDR3. V lost 2 bases to trimming and J lost 0 bases, with 3 bases between them. Written as DNA, the CDR3 is TGCAGCGTTGAACCTAGCACAGATACGCAGTATTTT. It yields the protein CSVEPSTDTQYF.

In its sample, this clone was seen a few times. The CDR3 spells CASSIWGFGTGELFF. In DNA form, the CDR3 reads TGTGCCAGTAGTATCTGGGGGTTTGGCACCGGGGAGCTGTTTTTT. The chain couples TRBV19 to TRBJ2-2; D possibly matches TRBD1 or TRBD2 (5 bases each). Between the trimmed V and J ends, which lost 3 bases and 4 bases, there was a span of 12 bases. Looked up from germline, CDR1 is LNHDA and CDR2 is SQIVND (reference sequence). This CDR3 has 15 amino acids. Variable domain in full (rest from reference TRBV19 and TRBJ2-2): DGGITQSPKYLFRKEGQNVTLSCEQNLNHDAMYWYRQDPGQGLRLIYYSQIVNDFQKGDIAEGYSVSREKKESFPLTVTSAQKNPTAFYLCASSIWGFGTGELFFGEGSRLTVL.

This clone appeared a few times. V gene TRBV4-1 combines with J gene TRBJ1-2; 8 bases align to TRBD1. From germline, CDR1 is MGHRA and CDR2 YSYEKL. This CDR3 region has 15 residues. Losses at the gene ends were 4 bases for V and 5 bases for J; bases not matched to a gene: 9. CDR3 in DNA: TGCGCCAGCAGCCTCCCGCAGGGGGCTGGATATGGCTACACCTTC. Protein sequence: CASSLPQGAGYGYTF.

The gene calls are TRBV28 and TRBJ2-7; 7 bases are a match to TRBD2. The CDR3 runs 15 residues. The V and J ends lost 1 base and 2 bases, in that order; junction bases with no gene match: 5. Per the germline V gene, CDR1 is MDHEN and CDR2 is SYDVKM. CDR3 bases: TGTGCCAGCAGTTTATTCGGGGGGAGGGCCTACGAGCAGTACTTC. Translated: CASSLFGGRAYEQYF.

The chain uses TRBV19 and TRBJ1-5; 11 positions match TRBD1. V was pared by 2 bases and J by 7 bases, with 4 bases of the junction left unmatched. Germline lookup yields CDR1 LNHDA and CDR2 SQIVND (reference sequence). This CDR3 region has 15 residues. CDR3 residues: CASSIWTGGGQPQHF. DNA of the CDR3: TGTGCCAGTAGTATATGGACAGGGGGCGGGCAGCCCCAGCATTTT.

V gene TRBV19 combines with J gene TRBJ1-5; possibly TRBD1 for D (5 bases). This CDR3 is built from 15 residues. Germline CDR1 and CDR2: LNHDA and SQIVND (reference sequence). V was clipped by 5 bases and J by 4 bases, with 15 bases between them. CDR3 in DNA: TGTGCCAGTAGTCCTGACGGGGGGTTGAATCAGCCCCAGCATTTT. Translation: CASSPDGGLNQPQHF.

The chain combines TRBV15 with TRBJ1-4; D is undetermined. Trimming took 0 bases from V and 4 from J, leaving 9 bases between them. CDR1 and CDR2 from the germline V gene are LNHNV and YYDKDF (reference sequence). This CDR3 contains 15 residues. The CDR3 loop reads CATSRDPAFNEKLFF. Written as DNA, the CDR3 is TGTGCCACCAGCAGAGATCCGGCGTTTAATGAAAAACTGTTTTTT.

The chain is built from TRBV15 and TRBJ2-7; D might be TRBD1 or TRBD2, each matching 5 bases. The germline V gene has CDR1 LNHNV and CDR2 YYDKDF (reference sequence). The CDR3 is made up of 14 amino acids. V shed 1 base and J shed 2 bases, with 9 bases lying between them. The CDR3 region is CATSRARGAYEQYF. As DNA, the CDR3 is TGTGCCACCAGCAGAGCCCGGGGCGCCTACGAGCAGTACTTC. The whole variable domain, remainder taken from reference TRBV15 and TRBJ2-7, is DAMVIQNPRYQVTQFGKPVTLSCSQTLNHNVMYWYQQKSSQAPKLLFHYYDKDFNNEADTPDNFQSRRPNTSFCFLDIRSPGLGDTAMYLCATSRARGAYEQYFGPGTRLTVT.

The rearrangement uses TRBV9 and TRBJ1-5; TRBD1 aligns across 7 bases. Germline CDR1 SGDLS, CDR2 YYNGEE. The V segment lost 3 bases and the J segment 4 bases; nucleotides outside the gene matches: 4. CDR3 length equals 14 residues. CDR3 in amino acids: CASSAGTVNQPQHF. The CDR3, as DNA: TGTGCCAGCAGCGCCGGGACAGTTAATCAGCCCCAGCATTTT.

The CDR3 sequence is CASSRGGTNQPQHF. The CDR3 bases are TGTGCCAGCAGCCGTGGGGGGACTAATCAGCCCCAGCATTTT. The V call is TRBV28, the J call TRBJ1-5; tentatively, D is TRBD1 (5 bases). The CDR3 spans 14 residues. The V end was cut by 6 bases, the J end by 4 bases, with 13 bases between. CDR1 is MDHEN, CDR2 SYDVKM, per germline.

The V gene is TRBV6-8, the J gene TRBJ2-5; a weak D match, TRBD2 (6 bases). The germline CDR1 and CDR2 sequences are MNHGY and SAAAGT. This CDR3 contains 17 residues. With 10 bases removed from V and 0 bases from J, the gap between germline ends came to 24 bases. The CDR3 region has the DNA TGTGCCATCAATAAAAAAGGGGAGCGGGTGTACCAAGAGACCCAGTACTTC. Translated, it gives CAINKKGERVYQETQYF.

Only a few counts were recorded for this clone. V gene TRBV6-8 combines with J gene TRBJ2-1; 11 nucleotides match TRBD2. Trimming removed 6 bases from V and 0 bases from J; junction bases left unmatched: 10. This CDR3 has 18 residues. Germline CDR1 is MNHGY and CDR2 is SAAAGT. The CDR3 spells CASRGLADVLSSYNEQFF. In DNA form, the CDR3 reads TGTGCCAGCAGGGGACTAGCGGATGTTTTAAGCTCCTACAATGAGCAGTTCTTC.

The chain has TRBV9 and TRBJ1-5; 10 bases fit TRBD1. Germline values: CDR1 SGDLS, CDR2 YYNGEE. With V trimmed by 0 bases and J by 7 bases, 4 bases remained unmatched. The CDR3 extends over 15 amino acids. CDR3 bases: TGTGCCAGCAGCGTAGGACAGGGGGCAGGACAGCCCCAGCATTTT. Translating gives CASSVGQGAGQPQHF.

CDR3 in DNA: TGCAGCGTTGAGGGCTCATTTTGGGGTAGCGGGACAGATACGCAGTATTTT. This sequence encodes CSVEGSFWGSGTDTQYF. The chain combines TRBV29-1 with TRBJ2-3; 7 positions agree with TRBD2. Losses at the gene ends were 3 bases for V and 3 bases for J; bases not matched to a gene: 15. The CDR3 is 17 residues long. Per the germline V gene, CDR1 is SQVTM and CDR2 is ANQGSEA.

This clone has a handful of counts. This chain links TRBV18 with TRBJ1-1, with 8 bases that match TRBD1. This CDR3 has 12 residues. Looked up from germline, CDR1 is KGHSH and CDR2 is LQKENI. Germline trimming cut 6 bases from V and 9 bases from J; bases unmatched to any gene: 6. CDR3 in amino acids: CASSDRGSQAFF. The CDR3 bases are TGTGCCAGCTCTGACAGGGGATCCCAAGCTTTCTTT.

The chain combines TRBV19 with TRBJ1-5; TRBD1 agrees at 8 bases. The CDR3 spans 13 residues. The V gene end was trimmed by 5 bases and the J gene end by 6 bases; junction bases not matched to a gene: 3. The germline V gene encodes CDR1 LNHDA and CDR2 SQIVND (reference sequence). The CDR3 loop is CASSLDRAQPQHF. The CDR3 DNA reads as TGTGCCAGTAGTCTGGACAGGGCTCAGCCCCAGCATTTT.

This clone was counted a few times. The gene calls are TRBV28 and TRBJ1-1, with D unresolved. In germline, CDR1 is MDHEN, CDR2 SYDVKM. The CDR3 loop spans 15 amino acids. The ends were cut back, 2 bases at V and 4 bases at J, with 14 bases in the middle. CDR3 in DNA: TGTGCCAGCAGTTTAGCAGGATCCTTGGGCACTGAAGCTTTCTTT. Translation: CASSLAGSLGTEAFF.

The chain has TRBV11-3 and TRBJ2-5, with 9 bases matching TRBD2. CDR1 is SGHNT, CDR2 YENEEA, per germline. The CDR3 is 15 residues long. The J segment lost 4 bases and the V segment lost 7 bases, leaving 10 bases of the junction unmatched. The CDR3 region is CASTTVAGVRETQYF. DNA for the CDR3: TGTGCCAGCACCACGGTAGCGGGAGTGCGAGAGACCCAGTACTTC.

The chain couples TRBV19 to TRBJ2-6; 10 bases agree with TRBD2. V gave up 5 bases and J gave up 3 bases; unmatched junction bases: 7. The germline V gene encodes CDR1 LNHDA and CDR2 SQIVND (reference sequence). The CDR3 consists of 17 residues. Here the CDR3 DNA reads TGTGCCAGTAGTTCCCTAGCGGGAGTGGGTGGGGCCAACGTCCTGACTTTC. This encodes CASSSLAGVGGANVLTF.

The V and J genes are TRBV7-1 and TRBJ2-7, with a weak D call TRBD1 (6 bases). TRBV7-1 is an ORF, and what it does is uncertain. The CDR3 sequence is 14 residues long. Trimming cost V 5 bases and J 4 bases, with 15 bases left between them. CDR3 sequence (DNA): TGTGCCAGCAGCCCATTTTTGGACAGTTACGAGCAGTACTTC. This codes for CASSPFLDSYEQYF.

This chain connects TRBV7-4 to TRBJ1-1; D is unresolved. Germline V CDR1 and CDR2: SGHVT, SQSDAQ. Trimming removed 5 bases from V and 3 bases from J, with 10 bases in between. The CDR3 has 13 residues. The CDR3 region has the DNA TGTGCCAGCAGCCCCGCCGAGGACACTGAAGCTTTCTTT. Amino acid sequence: CASSPAEDTEAFF. Drawing the rest from reference TRBV7-4 and TRBJ1-1, the complete variable domain is GAGVSQSPRYKVAKRGRDVALRCDSISGHVTLYWYRQTLGQGSEVLTYSQSDAQRDKSGRPSGRFSAERPERSVSTLKIQRTEQGDSAVYLCASSPAEDTEAFFGQGTRLTVV.

The sample holds a few counts of this clone. The gene calls are TRBV6-8 and TRBJ2-5, with a possible D match to TRBD2 (6 bases). The ends were cut back, 8 bases at V and 4 bases at J, with 20 bases in the middle. The germline V gene encodes CDR1 MNHGY and CDR2 SAAAGT. The CDR3 is 15 amino acids. The CDR3 region has the DNA TGTGCCAGCTGTGCTACCGGGACTCCCCTAGAGACCCAGTACTTC. Amino acid sequence: CASCATGTPLETQYF.

V and J are TRBV28 and TRBJ2-7; 9 bases map to TRBD2. Unmatched junction bases numbered 7, after V lost 3 bases and J lost 7 bases. CDR1 and CDR2 (germline): MDHEN, SYDVKM. CDR3 size: 14 residues. As DNA, the CDR3 is TGTGCCAGCAGTTTCTCTGCGGGAGGGAAAGAGCAGTACTTC. It codes for CASSFSAGGKEQYF.

The J gene is TRBJ2-3, the V gene TRBV30; D possibly corresponds to TRBD2 (5 bases). Germline V CDR1 and CDR2: GTSNPN, SVGIG (reference sequence). The length of the CDR3 is 11 residues. The V gene lost 2 bases and the J gene lost 5 bases, with 5 bases spanning the gap. CDR3 protein: CAWSRGDTQYF. The CDR3 region has the DNA TGTGCCTGGAGTCGGGGAGATACGCAGTATTTT.

The chain joins TRBV14 to TRBJ2-1, with 12 bases identical to TRBD2. V gave up 1 base and J gave up 0 bases; unmatched junction bases: 4. CDR3 length: 18 amino acids. Per germline, CDR1 SGHDN and CDR2 FVKESK. CDR3 nucleotide sequence: TGTGCCAGCAGCCAAGGGACTAGCGGGGCAAGCTCCTACAATGAGCAGTTCTTC. Its protein product is CASSQGTSGASSYNEQFF.

The J gene is TRBJ2-3, the V gene TRBV6-8, with D perhaps matching TRBD2 (6 bases). The germline V and J ends were trimmed by 6 bases and 0 bases, with 13 bases remaining between them. Germline CDR1 is MNHGY and CDR2 is SAAAGT. CDR3 length: 15 residues. The CDR3 DNA is TGTGCCAGCAGATCGGAGGGACTCAGCACAGATACGCAGTATTTT. Translation: CASRSEGLSTDTQYF.